This TCR beta chain originates from a study of metastatic and nonmetastatic thyroid tumors. Whole-study context: Repertoires from malignant and benign thyroid patients were compared across blood and tumor or nodule tissue.

None of the patients had undergone any treatment ahead of thyroid surgery. V lost 4 bases and J lost 1; bases outside the gene matches: 1. The CDR3 loop spans 13 amino acids. The germline V gene has CDR1 SGHTS and CDR2 YDEGEE. Per the authors' pipeline: It was from CDR3 differences across clinicopathological groups that a distant-metastasis classifier for papillary thyroid cancer was built. TCRdb re-analyzed the PCR reads through MiXCR. None of the V and J calls come from the authors' own analysis; TCRdb made them. The sample records 28,000 or so clones, approximately 15% being singletons. This clone is categorized as medium-sized.

Material: blood. This sequence originates from a female donor with papillary thyroid cancer or a benign thyroid nodule (not recorded which). Some clones in this sample may be carry-over from other donors' samples. The V and J genes are TRBV5-8 and TRBJ1-1, with TRBD1 matching 7 bases. CDR3 coding DNA: TGTGCCAGCAGCCGGACAGGGAACACTGAAGCTTTCTTT. Translated, it gives CASSRTGNTEAFF.